These 32 T cell receptor beta chains originate from one sample sequenced in a study of OX40 agonist ivuxolimab in advanced cancers. The data were produced by immunoSEQ multiplex PCR, yet TCRdb's version contains in-frame clones alone and is incomplete. The table lists roughly 65,000 clones, approximately 93% of them singletons. Sequencing was performed on CD4+ or CD8+ T cells sorted from blood, taken in a trial of the OX40 agonist ivuxolimab. The receptor source for this set is an adult with an advanced solid tumor such as melanoma, head and neck, liver or kidney cancer.

The V and J genes are TRBV11-2 and TRBJ2-4; D may be TRBD2 (6 bases). Germline V gene sequence: CDR1 SGHAT, CDR2 FQNNGV. The ends were cut back, 7 bases at V and 6 bases at J, with 25 bases in the middle. The CDR3 covers 17 residues. CDR3 DNA: TGTGCCAGCACCCTAGTCCCGGGAGTCCTCTCTCGAAACATTCAGTACTTC. Translation gives CASTLVPGVLSRNIQYF. The entire variable domain, with the rest obtained from reference TRBV11-2 and TRBJ2-4, is as follows: EAGVAQSPRYKIIEKRQSVAFWCNPISGHATLYWYQQILGQGPKLLIQFQNNGVVDDSQLPKDRFSAERLKGVDSTLKIQPAKLEDSAVYLCASTLVPGVLSRNIQYFGAGTRLSVL.

V gene TRBV5-1 combines with J gene TRBJ2-3, with D perhaps matching TRBD1 or TRBD2 (7 bases each). CDR1 SGHRS and CDR2 YFSETQ come from the germline V gene. The CDR3 contains 17 residues. Trimming pared 2 bases from V and 2 bases from J, leaving 18 bases between. CDR3: CASSLSSRGGITDTQYF. The CDR3 nucleotides read TGCGCCAGCAGCTTATCCAGCAGGGGGGGCATCACAGATACGCAGTATTTT.

This clone was seen just once. The chain carries TRBV6-1 and TRBJ2-7, with D unclear. This CDR3 region has 14 residues. With 1 base removed from V and 0 bases from J, the gap between germline ends came to 7 bases. Germline loops: CDR1 MNHNS, CDR2 SASEGT. CDR3 region: CASSEGDTSYEQYF. The CDR3 nucleotides are TGTGCCAGCAGTGAAGGAGACACCTCCTACGAGCAGTACTTC.

V usage is TRBV19 and J usage is TRBJ1-5, with D perhaps matching TRBD1 (6 bases). Germline V gives CDR1 LNHDA, CDR2 SQIVND (reference sequence). This CDR3 region has 12 residues. Trimming removed 8 bases at V and 8 bases at J, with 13 bases between. The CDR3 bases are TGTGCCAGTGCAGGGGCGAGGGAGCCCCAGCATTTT. Amino acid sequence: CASAGAREPQHF.

V gene TRBV11-2 combines with J gene TRBJ2-7; TRBD2 matches 7 bases. The junction had 7 bases not matched to a gene; V was cut back by 5 bases and J by 6 bases. The CDR3 contains 13 residues. CDR1 SGHAT and CDR2 FQNNGV come from the germline V gene. The CDR3: CASSTGLVSEQYF. The CDR3 bases are TGTGCCAGCAGCACAGGACTAGTCAGCGAGCAGTACTTC. Full variable domain (rest looked up from reference TRBV11-2 and TRBJ2-7): EAGVAQSPRYKIIEKRQSVAFWCNPISGHATLYWYQQILGQGPKLLIQFQNNGVVDDSQLPKDRFSAERLKGVDSTLKIQPAKLEDSAVYLCASSTGLVSEQYFGPGTRLTVT.

This sequence joins TRBV28 and TRBJ2-3; D unresolved. V lost 5 bases and J 3 bases, leaving 6 bases between the germline ends. Germline CDR1 MDHEN, CDR2 SYDVKM. This CDR3 comprises 12 residues. This chain's CDR3 is CASSLATDTQYF. CDR3 DNA sequence: TGTGCCAGCAGTCTGGCGACAGATACGCAGTATTTT.

This clone appeared once. V gene TRBV2 combines with J gene TRBJ2-2, with 8 bases lining up with TRBD1. The CDR3 runs 15 residues. Losses at the gene ends were 6 bases for V and 5 bases for J; bases not matched to a gene: 8. Germline V gene lookup returns CDR1 SNHLY and CDR2 FYNNEI. Written as DNA, the CDR3 is TGTGCCAGCAGGCTGACAGGGGTGAGAACCGGGGAGCTGTTTTTT. Protein: CASRLTGVRTGELFF.

The chain recombines TRBV28 with TRBJ2-7; possible D gene TRBD2, 6 bases. CDR1 and CDR2 (germline): MDHEN, SYDVKM. Trimming took 8 bases from V and 7 from J, leaving 18 bases between them. This CDR3 contains 13 residues. Here the CDR3 DNA reads TGTGCCAGCCATCGTCGGGACTCAGGTGAGCAGTACTTC. This sequence encodes CASHRRDSGEQYF.

The chain recombines TRBV7-9 with TRBJ1-4; D is unclear. The CDR3 runs 15 residues. V was shortened by 5 bases and J by 1 base, with 11 bases between the two germline ends. In germline, CDR1 is SEHNR, CDR2 FQNEAQ (reference sequence). CDR3 coding DNA: TGTGCCAGCAGCCCCGGACGAGGAACTAATGAAAAACTGTTTTTT. Protein: CASSPGRGTNEKLFF.

V gene TRBV5-1 combines with J gene TRBJ1-5; 8 nucleotides align to TRBD1. Losses at the gene ends were 4 bases for V and 6 bases for J; bases not matched to a gene: 12. The CDR3 loop spans 16 amino acids. Germline assignment: CDR1 SGHRS and CDR2 YFSETQ. In nucleotides, the CDR3 is TGCGCCAGCAGCCCGGGACTAGGACAGGGTACTCAGCCCCAGCATTTT. The encoded protein is CASSPGLGQGTQPQHF.

The chain uses TRBV27 and TRBJ1-2, with D perhaps TRBD1 (5 bases). Deletions cut 5 bases from V and 5 bases from J, with 12 bases between. The CDR3 covers 13 residues. Per the germline V gene, CDR1 is MNHEY and CDR2 is SMNVEV (reference sequence). CDR3: CASSPGTYYGYTF. CDR3 DNA sequence: TGTGCCAGCAGTCCAGGGACCTATTATGGCTACACCTTC.

This clone was seen more than once but under ten times. This chain connects TRBV19 to TRBJ1-1, with D possibly matching TRBD1 (5 bases). CDR3 length: 12 residues. V was pared by 10 bases and J by 4 bases, with 13 bases between. Germline values: CDR1 LNHDA, CDR2 SQIVND (reference sequence). The DNA of the CDR3 is TGTGCCACCGCAGGGATTACCACTGAAGCTTTCTTT. Its protein is CATAGITTEAFF.

This chain uses TRBV7-6 with TRBJ2-1, with no clear D. This CDR3 has 14 residues. Trimming left V 1 base short and J 8 bases short, with 12 bases between. Germline V gene data show CDR1 as SGHVS and CDR2 as FNYEAQ. CDR3 DNA sequence: TGTGCCAGCAGCTTAGTTCTAGGGATGGATGAGCAGTTCTTC. Translating it yields CASSLVLGMDEQFF.

The chain combines TRBV18 with TRBJ1-2, with 7 bases fitting TRBD1. V shed 2 bases and J 6 bases; nucleotides not matched to a gene: 9. This CDR3 contains 15 residues. Germline CDR1 and CDR2: KGHSH and LQKENI. The CDR3 nucleotides read TGTGCCAGCTCACCAATTTTCGGACAGGAGAATGGCTACACCTTC. This gives the protein CASSPIFGQENGYTF.

CDR3 sequence reads: CATSRRTGDRAFF. In nucleotides, the CDR3 is TGTGCCACTAGTCGTAGGACAGGGGATCGAGCTTTCTTT. The chain couples TRBV2 to TRBJ1-1; 9 bases align to TRBD1. J lost 10 bases, V lost 10 bases, and 13 bases had no gene match. Germline-derived CDR1 and CDR2 are SNHLY and FYNNEI. CDR3 length: 13 amino acids.

The genes are TRBV9 and TRBJ1-2; possible D gene TRBD1, 6 bases. The V end was cut by 1 base, the J end by 7 bases, with 14 bases between. The CDR3 length is 14 residues. Germline V lookup: CDR1 SGDLS, CDR2 YYNGEE. The CDR3 here is CASSVTTGNSGYTF. The DNA for the CDR3 is TGTGCCAGCAGCGTAACCACAGGGAATTCTGGCTACACCTTC.

The J gene is TRBJ2-6, the V gene TRBV11-2; D uncertain. The CDR3 contains 14 residues. V was clipped by 3 bases and J by 3 bases, with 6 bases between them. Per the germline V gene, CDR1 is SGHAT and CDR2 is FQNNGV. As DNA, the CDR3 is TGTGCCAGCAGCTTTGGCTATGGGGCCAACGTCCTGACTTTC. Encoded protein: CASSFGYGANVLTF.

The rearrangement uses TRBV7-3 and TRBJ2-1, with D perhaps matching TRBD2 (6 bases). Germline V CDR1 and CDR2: SGHTA, FQGTGA. The CDR3 runs 20 residues. V was cut by 5 bases and J by 0 bases, with 26 bases left in between. In DNA form, the CDR3 reads TGTGCCAGCAGCACCCCGGGGGTTGGTGTAGCCAAGAGCTCCTACAATGAGCAGTTCTTC. Residues: CASSTPGVGVAKSSYNEQFF.

V gene TRBV5-4 combines with J gene TRBJ2-1, with D possibly being TRBD2 (6 bases). Germline CDR1 reads SGHNT; CDR2 reads YYREEE (reference sequence). V was clipped by 4 bases and J by 9 bases, with 23 bases between them. The CDR3 consists of 16 residues. DNA of the CDR3: TGTGCCAGCAGCGACCCTCCGGCGTCGGCCGGGGGTGAGCAGTTCTTC. It translates to CASSDPPASAGGEQFF.

This rearrangement joins TRBV7-6 to TRBJ1-6; D call uncertain. The CDR3 is made up of 14 amino acids. V lost 2 bases, J lost 9 bases, and 11 bases lay in between. Germline assignment: CDR1 SGHVS and CDR2 FNYEAQ. The CDR3 nucleotides are TGTGCCAGCAGCTTATTCGGATCAGGTTCACCCCTCCACTTT. Amino acids: CASSLFGSGSPLHF.

The chain uses TRBV18 and TRBJ1-4, with 7 bases fitting TRBD1. Germline-derived CDR1 and CDR2 are KGHSH and LQKENI. The V gene end was trimmed by 1 base and the J gene end by 6 bases; junction bases not matched to a gene: 8. The CDR3 covers 16 residues. The CDR3 region is CASSPRWLGGDEKLFF. The CDR3 DNA is TGTGCCAGCTCACCACGGTGGCTAGGGGGCGATGAAAAACTGTTTTTT.

The chain is built from TRBV9 and TRBJ1-1; D is unclear. V lost 4 bases and J 0 bases, leaving 10 bases between the germline ends. Per the germline V gene, CDR1 is SGDLS and CDR2 is YYNGEE. The CDR3 runs 14 residues. The CDR3 spells CASSPTGVNTEAFF. CDR3 DNA: TGTGCCAGCAGCCCCACCGGTGTGAACACTGAAGCTTTCTTT.

The rearrangement uses TRBV4-2 and TRBJ1-2; perhaps TRBD1 as D (5 bases). V lost 5 bases, J lost 0 bases, and 10 bases lay in between. This CDR3 spans 14 amino acids. Germline CDR1 LGHNA, CDR2 YNFKEQ. CDR3 protein: CASSGDVANYGYTF. CDR3 coding DNA: TGTGCCAGCAGCGGGGACGTGGCTAACTATGGCTACACCTTC.

The chain combines TRBV6-5 with TRBJ1-5; no clear D gene. The V end lost 5 bases, the J end lost 0 bases, and 8 bases lay between the germline ends. From germline, CDR1 is MNHEY and CDR2 SVGAGI. The CDR3 sequence is 14 residues long. This CDR3 is CASSEGNSNQPQHF. DNA for the CDR3: TGTGCCAGCAGTGAAGGGAATAGCAATCAGCCCCAGCATTTT.

The chain has TRBV5-6 and TRBJ2-3; 13 bases are a match to TRBD2. The CDR3 is 16 amino acids. Germline assignment: CDR1 SGHDT and CDR2 YYEEEE. V trimming: 2 bases; J trimming: 7 bases; junction bases outside the gene matches: 7. The CDR3 spells CASSLLAGGGVNTQYF. As DNA, the CDR3 is TGTGCCAGCAGCTTACTAGCGGGAGGGGGGGTGAATACGCAGTATTTT.

The chain carries TRBV6-1 and TRBJ1-5; maybe TRBD1 (5 bases). The CDR3 length is 13 residues. Germline lookup yields CDR1 MNHNS and CDR2 SASEGT. Between the trimmed V and J ends, which lost 10 bases and 5 bases, there was a span of 15 bases. This CDR3 reads CATKGAVHQPQHF. The CDR3 region has the DNA TGTGCCACCAAAGGGGCAGTCCATCAGCCCCAGCATTTT.

The chain recombines TRBV5-1 with TRBJ2-5, with 7 bases lining up with TRBD1. The CDR3 length is 14 residues. Germline CDR1 reads SGHRS; CDR2 reads YFSETQ. The V and J ends lost 2 bases and 2 bases, in that order; junction bases with no gene match: 3. The CDR3 is CASSFGTEQETQYF. The CDR3 DNA is TGCGCCAGCAGCTTCGGGACAGAACAAGAGACCCAGTACTTC. The full variable domain, in which reference TRBV5-1 and TRBJ2-5 provide the parts outside the CDR3, is KAGVTQTPRYLIKTRGQQVTLSCSPISGHRSVSWYQQTPGQGLQFLFEYFSETQRNKGNFPGRFSGRQFSNSRSEMNVSTLELGDSALYLCASSFGTEQETQYFGPGTRLLVL.

The rearrangement links TRBV9 to TRBJ1-2, with D unresolved. Between the trimmed V and J ends, which lost 0 bases and 7 bases, there was a span of 16 bases. The CDR3 sequence is 15 residues long. Germline V gene lookup returns CDR1 SGDLS and CDR2 YYNGEE. CDR3 protein: CASSVASPSEGGYTF. CDR3 DNA sequence: TGTGCCAGCAGCGTAGCAAGCCCCTCGGAGGGTGGCTACACCTTC.

CDR3 DNA sequence: TGTGCCAGCAGCTTATCTAGCGGGAGGGGGACAGATACGCAGTATTTT. This translates into CASSLSSGRGTDTQYF. The chain joins TRBV7-6 to TRBJ2-3; 12 positions agree with TRBD2. Losses at the gene ends were 2 bases for V and 3 bases for J; bases not matched to a gene: 3. Germline assignment: CDR1 SGHVS and CDR2 FNYEAQ. CDR3 length: 16 amino acids.

This clone was seen a single time. This chain connects TRBV5-5 to TRBJ1-5; TRBD1 agrees at 9 bases. The junction had 6 bases not matched to a gene; V was cut back by 5 bases and J by 3 bases. CDR1 is SGHKS, CDR2 YYEKEE, per germline (reference sequence). This CDR3 has 15 residues. The CDR3 protein is CASRAGQGTNQPQHF. The CDR3 nucleotides read TGTGCCAGCAGGGCGGGACAGGGTACCAATCAGCCCCAGCATTTT.

The chain carries TRBV5-1 and TRBJ2-3; TRBD2 aligns across 10 bases. The germline V gene encodes CDR1 SGHRS and CDR2 YFSETQ. This CDR3 spans 16 amino acids. J lost 2 bases, V lost 0 bases, and 3 bases had no gene match. CDR3 nucleotides: TGCGCCAGCAGCTTGGGGACTAGCGGATTCACAGATACGCAGTATTTT. Translating it yields CASSLGTSGFTDTQYF.

The gene calls are TRBV7-9 and TRBJ1-2; D is possibly TRBD1 (6 bases). Germline assignment: CDR1 SEHNR and CDR2 FQNEAQ (reference sequence). The CDR3 is 13 amino acids. V lost 2 bases to trimming and J lost 7 bases, with 11 bases between them. The CDR3 reads CASSLQGLSGYTF. The CDR3 DNA is TGTGCCAGCAGCTTACAGGGGCTTTCTGGCTACACCTTC.